This T cell receptor beta chain was retrieved from a study of Ad26.COV2.S vaccination and SARS-CoV-2 variants. TCRdb's copy holds only in-frame clones and misses some; the assay was immunoSEQ multiplex PCR. The repertoire consists of over 110,000 clones, with approximately 90% occurring once and the leading ten covering more than 4.5%. V dropped 4 bases and J dropped 4 bases, with 10 bases sitting between them. Looked up from germline, CDR1 is LGHDT and CDR2 is YNNKEL (reference sequence). The CDR3 has 13 amino acids. This TCR came from a human donor who had recovered from COVID-19. Material: peripheral blood, obtained after recovery from COVID-19. The chain couples TRBV3-1 (or the pseudogene TRBV3-2) to TRBJ2-5; D is uncertain. In nucleotides, the CDR3 is TGTGCCAGCAGCCTCGGAACGCCAGAGACCCAGTACTTC. It codes for CASSLGTPETQYF.